This T cell receptor beta chain was identified during a study of type 1 and type 2 diabetes patients. Across the study: Donors were type 1 diabetes, type 2 diabetes, or nondiabetic controls. General study results and limits: Some HECs seen only in T1D might also appear in more T2D or control samples.

PCR was run on genomic DNA. The TCR beta CDR3 region was amplified using 30 forward and 13 reverse primers. TCRdb re-analysed the multiplex PCR reads in MiXCR, keeping a single row per CDR3 protein. The table shows about 290,000 distinct CDR3 sequences, with more than 40% occurring only once. Each diabetic donor fulfilled classification criteria for either type 1 or type 2. Other autoimmune diseases and infections within the past four weeks excluded donors. Remarks on this clonotype: Its antigen is unidentified.

CDR1 is SGHTA and CDR2 is FQGNSA in the germline V gene. The CDR3 consists of 15 residues. The chain couples TRBV7-2 to TRBJ2-5; TRBD2 aligns across 10 bases. The J call may be faulty, since TRBJ2-1 better matches the DNA end. Material for sequencing was peripheral blood mononuclear cells (PBMCs). The clonotype originates from a man younger than 30 with type 2 diabetes. CDR3 in DNA: TGTGCCAGCAGCTTAAGTAGCGGGGGGCTTCTCGATCAGTTCTTC. Protein product: CASSLSSGGLLDQFF.